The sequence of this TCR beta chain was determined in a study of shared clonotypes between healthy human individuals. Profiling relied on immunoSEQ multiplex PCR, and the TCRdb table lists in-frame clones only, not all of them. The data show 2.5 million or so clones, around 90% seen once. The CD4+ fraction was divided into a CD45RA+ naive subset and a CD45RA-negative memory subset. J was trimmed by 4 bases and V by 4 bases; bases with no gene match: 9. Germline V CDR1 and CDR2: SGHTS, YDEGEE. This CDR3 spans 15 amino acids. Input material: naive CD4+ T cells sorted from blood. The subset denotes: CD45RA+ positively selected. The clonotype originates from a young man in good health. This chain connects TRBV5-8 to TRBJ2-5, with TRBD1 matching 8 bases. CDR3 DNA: TGTGCCAGCAGCCCGGGACAGGTTTCGTCAGAGACCCAGTACTTC. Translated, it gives CASSPGQVSSETQYF.